Here is one T cell receptor (beta chain) with its context. V lost 0 bases, J lost 6 bases, and 9 bases lay in between. The CDR3 totals 13 residues. Germline V lookup: CDR1 MRHNA, CDR2 SNTAGT. Time point of the sample: pretreatment peripheral blood. Clones were read by immunoSEQ multiplex PCR, and TCRdb kept only the in-frame ones, dropping some. Here the sample spans roughly 63,000 clones, 65% to 90% being singletons. This sample stems from a study of PD-L1 blockade in urothelial cancer. At the level of the study: The analyses of blood took place 3 weeks (second dose) and 6 weeks after treatment start.

The receptor comes from a man between 65 and 85 years old with urothelial cancer. The material was PBMCs, obtained around atezolizumab (anti-PD-L1) treatment. The chain employs TRBV6-4 and TRBJ2-7; D is possibly TRBD2 (6 bases). CDR3 residues: CASSDSEGGEQYF. The CDR3 DNA follows: TGTGCCAGCAGTGACTCCGAGGGAGGCGAGCAGTACTTC.